These 4 T cell receptor beta chains originate from one sample sequenced in a study of multiple sclerosis patients with progressive multifocal leukoencephalopathy. Repertoires were generated with immunoSEQ multiplex PCR, while TCRdb's copy carries only in-frame clones and drops some. The sample has 25,000 to 35,000 clones, more than 85% seen once; the top ten hold roughly 3.2%. As to time point: time of PML onset. Material: PBMCs, obtained from a patient treated with natalizumab. The receptors stem from a human donor with progressive multifocal leukoencephalopathy.

The rearrangement joins TRBV14 to TRBJ2-2, with D hard to call. Per germline, CDR1 SGHDN and CDR2 FVKESK. Deletions cut 4 bases from V and 1 base from J, with 13 bases between. The CDR3 length is 16 residues. The CDR3 nucleotides read TGTGCCAGCAGCCCCTTCGCCAGCTTGAACACCGGGGAGCTGTTTTTT. This sequence encodes CASSPFASLNTGELFF.

The V call is TRBV19, the J call TRBJ2-7; possible D gene TRBD2, 7 bases. Trimming pared 5 bases from V and 1 base from J, leaving 15 bases between. The CDR3 contains 15 residues. Germline V gene lookup returns CDR1 LNHDA and CDR2 SQIVND (reference sequence). The CDR3 loop is CASSPSGGGSYEQYF. The CDR3 region has the DNA TGTGCCAGTAGTCCTAGCGGAGGGGGGTCCTACGAGCAGTACTTC.

The rearrangement uses TRBV5-1 and TRBJ2-7, with a weak D call TRBD2 (5 bases). Germline V gene lookup returns CDR1 SGHRS and CDR2 YFSETQ. V was cut by 1 base and J by 5 bases, with 7 bases left in between. This CDR3 is 12 amino acids long. The DNA of the CDR3 is TGCGCCAGCAGCTTGTCGGGGAACGAGCAGTACTTC. It translates to CASSLSGNEQYF.

V gene TRBV18 combines with J gene TRBJ2-7, with D possibly TRBD1 on 6 matching bases. The V and J ends lost 8 bases and 3 bases respectively, with 14 bases between them. CDR1 is KGHSH and CDR2 is LQKENI in the germline V gene. The length of the CDR3 is 13 residues. The CDR3 nucleotides read TGTGCCAGCACCCGACAGGTTGACTACGAGCAGTACTTC. Translation: CASTRQVDYEQYF.